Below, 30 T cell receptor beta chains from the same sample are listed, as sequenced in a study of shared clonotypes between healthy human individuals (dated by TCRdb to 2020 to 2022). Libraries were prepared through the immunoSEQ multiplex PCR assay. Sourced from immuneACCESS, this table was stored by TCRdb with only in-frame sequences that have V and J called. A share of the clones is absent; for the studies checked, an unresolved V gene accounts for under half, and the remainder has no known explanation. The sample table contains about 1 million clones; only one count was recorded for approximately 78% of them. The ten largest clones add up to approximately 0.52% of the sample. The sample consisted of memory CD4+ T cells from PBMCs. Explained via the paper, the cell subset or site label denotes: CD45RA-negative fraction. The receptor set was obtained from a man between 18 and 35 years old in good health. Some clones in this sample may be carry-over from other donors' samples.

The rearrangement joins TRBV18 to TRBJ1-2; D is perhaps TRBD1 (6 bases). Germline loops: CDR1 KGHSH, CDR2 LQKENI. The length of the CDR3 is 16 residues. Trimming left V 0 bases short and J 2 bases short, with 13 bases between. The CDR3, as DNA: TGTGCCAGCTCACCACCAGGGGGTCTCGACAACTATGGCTACACCTTC. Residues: CASSPPGGLDNYGYTF.

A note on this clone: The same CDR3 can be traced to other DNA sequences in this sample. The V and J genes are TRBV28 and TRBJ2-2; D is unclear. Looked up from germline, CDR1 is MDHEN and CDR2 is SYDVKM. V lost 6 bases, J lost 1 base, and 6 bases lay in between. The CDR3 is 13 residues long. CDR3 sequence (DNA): TGTGCCAGCAGGTGGGGGAACACCGGGGAGCTGTTTTTT. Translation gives CASRWGNTGELFF. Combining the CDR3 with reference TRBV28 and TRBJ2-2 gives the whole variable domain DVKVTQSSRYLVKRTGEKVFLECVQDMDHENMFWYRQDPGLGLRLIYFSYDVKMKEKGDIPEGYSVSREKKERFSLILESASTNQTSMYLCASRWGNTGELFFGEGSRLTVL.

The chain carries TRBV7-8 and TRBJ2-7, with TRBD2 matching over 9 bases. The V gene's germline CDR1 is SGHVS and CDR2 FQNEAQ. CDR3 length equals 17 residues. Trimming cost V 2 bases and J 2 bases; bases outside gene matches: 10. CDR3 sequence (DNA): TGTGCCAGCAGCTTACCCGGGGGGGTAGCGGGGGCCTACGAGCAGTACTTC. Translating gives CASSLPGGVAGAYEQYF.

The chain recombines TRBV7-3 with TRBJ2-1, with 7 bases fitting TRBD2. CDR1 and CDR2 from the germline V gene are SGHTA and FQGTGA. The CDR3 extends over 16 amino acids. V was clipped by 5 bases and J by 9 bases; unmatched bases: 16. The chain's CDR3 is CASSPGVASGVGEQFF. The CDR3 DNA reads TGTGCCAGCAGCCCCGGCGTGGCTAGCGGAGTTGGTGAGCAGTTCTTC.

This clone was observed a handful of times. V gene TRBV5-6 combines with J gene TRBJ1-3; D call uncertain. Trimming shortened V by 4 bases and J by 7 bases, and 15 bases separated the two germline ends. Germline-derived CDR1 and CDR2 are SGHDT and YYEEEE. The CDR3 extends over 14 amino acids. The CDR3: CASSPGAIGNTIYF. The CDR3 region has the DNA TGTGCCAGCAGCCCTGGAGCCATCGGGAACACCATATATTTT.

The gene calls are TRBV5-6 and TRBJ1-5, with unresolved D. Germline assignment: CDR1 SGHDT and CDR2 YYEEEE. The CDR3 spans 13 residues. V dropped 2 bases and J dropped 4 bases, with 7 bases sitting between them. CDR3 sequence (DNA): TGTGCCAGCAGCTTATCTCCGAATCAGCCCCAGCATTTT. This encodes CASSLSPNQPQHF.

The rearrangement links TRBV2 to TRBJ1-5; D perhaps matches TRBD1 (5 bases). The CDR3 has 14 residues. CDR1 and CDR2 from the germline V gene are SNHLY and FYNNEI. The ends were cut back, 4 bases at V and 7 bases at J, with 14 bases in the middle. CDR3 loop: CASSASPGYQPQHF. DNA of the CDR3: TGTGCCAGCAGTGCCTCCCCAGGGTACCAGCCCCAGCATTTT.

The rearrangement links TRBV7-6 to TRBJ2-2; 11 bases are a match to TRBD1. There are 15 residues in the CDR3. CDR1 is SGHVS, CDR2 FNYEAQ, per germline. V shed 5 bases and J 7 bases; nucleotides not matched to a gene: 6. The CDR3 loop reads CASSPGQGAYGELFF. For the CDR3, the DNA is TGTGCCAGCAGCCCAGGACAGGGGGCATACGGGGAGCTGTTTTTT.

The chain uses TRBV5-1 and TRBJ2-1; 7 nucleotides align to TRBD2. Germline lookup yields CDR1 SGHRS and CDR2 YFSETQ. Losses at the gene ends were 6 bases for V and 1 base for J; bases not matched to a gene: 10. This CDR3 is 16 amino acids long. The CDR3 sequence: CASTPTLAVSYNEQFF. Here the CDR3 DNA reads TGCGCCAGCACCCCGACGCTAGCGGTGTCCTACAATGAGCAGTTCTTC.

CDR3 coding DNA: TGTGCCAGCAACACCGACGGAGGGGGAGAGACCCAGTACTTC. The encoded protein is CASNTDGGGETQYF. The chain employs TRBV2 and TRBJ2-5; D could derive from TRBD1 or TRBD2 (6 bases each). This CDR3 has 14 residues. Germline V gene lookup returns CDR1 SNHLY and CDR2 FYNNEI. The V end was cut by 7 bases, the J end by 4 bases, with 16 bases between.

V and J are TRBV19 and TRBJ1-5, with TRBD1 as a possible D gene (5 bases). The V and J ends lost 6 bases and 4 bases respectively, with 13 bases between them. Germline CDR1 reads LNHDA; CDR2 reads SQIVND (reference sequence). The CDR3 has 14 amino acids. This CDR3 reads CASSGQVYNQPQHF. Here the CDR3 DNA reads TGTGCCAGTAGCGGACAAGTATATAATCAGCCCCAGCATTTT.

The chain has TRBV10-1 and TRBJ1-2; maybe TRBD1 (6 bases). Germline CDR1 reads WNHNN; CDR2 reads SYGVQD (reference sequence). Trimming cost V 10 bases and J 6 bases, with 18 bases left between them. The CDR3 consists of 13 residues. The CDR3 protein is CANRPGTCHGYTF. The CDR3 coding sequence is TGCGCCAACCGCCCCGGGACATGTCATGGCTACACCTTC.

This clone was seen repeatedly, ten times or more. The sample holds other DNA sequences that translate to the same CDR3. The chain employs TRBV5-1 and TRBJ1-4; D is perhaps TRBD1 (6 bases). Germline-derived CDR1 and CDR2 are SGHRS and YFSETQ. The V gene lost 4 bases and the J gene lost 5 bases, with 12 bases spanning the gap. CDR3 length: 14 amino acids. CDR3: CASSRDTRNEKLFF. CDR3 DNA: TGCGCCAGCAGCCGGGACACTCGGAATGAAAAACTGTTTTTT.

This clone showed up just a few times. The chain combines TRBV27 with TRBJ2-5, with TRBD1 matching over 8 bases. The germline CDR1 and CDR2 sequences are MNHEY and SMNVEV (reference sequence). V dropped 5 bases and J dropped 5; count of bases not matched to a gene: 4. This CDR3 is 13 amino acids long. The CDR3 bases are TGTGCCAGCAGTGCGAACAGGGGGGAGACCCAGTACTTC. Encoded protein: CASSANRGETQYF.

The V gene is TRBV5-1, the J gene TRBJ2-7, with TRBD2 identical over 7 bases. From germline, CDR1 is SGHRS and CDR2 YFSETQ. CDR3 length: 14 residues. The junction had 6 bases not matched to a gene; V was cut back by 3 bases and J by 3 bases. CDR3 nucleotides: TGCGCCAGCAGCTCGGGAGGCAGTTTCTACGAGCAGTACTTC. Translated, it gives CASSSGGSFYEQYF.

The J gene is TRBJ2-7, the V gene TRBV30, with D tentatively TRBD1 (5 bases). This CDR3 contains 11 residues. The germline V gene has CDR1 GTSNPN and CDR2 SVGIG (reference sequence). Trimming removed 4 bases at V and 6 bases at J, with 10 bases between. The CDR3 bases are TGTGCCTGGACAGGGTCTGGCGAGCAGTACTTC. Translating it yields CAWTGSGEQYF.

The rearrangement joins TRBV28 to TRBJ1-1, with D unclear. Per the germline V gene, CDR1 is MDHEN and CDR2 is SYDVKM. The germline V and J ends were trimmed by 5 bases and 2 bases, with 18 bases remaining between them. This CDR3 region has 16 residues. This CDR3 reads CASSPDHWRTNTEAFF. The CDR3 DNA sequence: TGTGCCAGCAGTCCAGACCACTGGAGAACAAACACTGAAGCTTTCTTT.

The chain's CDR3 is CASSPGSGGHGNTIYF. The DNA for the CDR3 is TGTGCCAGCAGTCCTGGGTCGGGGGGACATGGAAACACCATATATTTT. V and J are TRBV6-6 and TRBJ1-3; weak D call: TRBD1 (6 bases). The germline gives CDR1 MNHNY, CDR2 SVGAGI (reference sequence). The CDR3 contains 16 residues. V was clipped by 5 bases and J by 3 bases, with 17 bases between them.

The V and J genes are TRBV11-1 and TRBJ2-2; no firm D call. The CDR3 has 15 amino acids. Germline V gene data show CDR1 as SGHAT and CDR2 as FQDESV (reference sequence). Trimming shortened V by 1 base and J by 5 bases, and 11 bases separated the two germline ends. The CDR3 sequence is CASSLDIRQTGELFF. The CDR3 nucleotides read TGTGCCAGCAGCTTAGACATACGGCAAACCGGGGAGCTGTTTTTT. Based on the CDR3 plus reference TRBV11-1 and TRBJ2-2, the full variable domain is EAEVAQSPRYKITEKSQAVAFWCDPISGHATLYWYRQILGQGPELLVQFQDESVVDDSQLPKDRFSAERLKGVDSTLKIQPAELGDSAMYLCASSLDIRQTGELFFGEGSRLTVL.

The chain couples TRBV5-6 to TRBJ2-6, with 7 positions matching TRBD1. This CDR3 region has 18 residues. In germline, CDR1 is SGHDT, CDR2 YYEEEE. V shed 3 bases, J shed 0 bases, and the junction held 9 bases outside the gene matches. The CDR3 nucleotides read TGTGCCAGCAGCTGGGACAGAGGGGCCTACTCTGGGGCCAACGTCCTGACTTTC. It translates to CASSWDRGAYSGANVLTF.

For the CDR3, the DNA is TGTGCCAGCAGCTTGGGGCAAATGAACACTGAAGCTTTCTTT. This codes for CASSLGQMNTEAFF. This chain links TRBV7-9 with TRBJ1-1, with a tentative D call TRBD1 (5 bases). Between the trimmed V and J ends, which lost 3 bases and 0 bases, there was a span of 8 bases. This CDR3 comprises 14 residues. Germline CDR1 reads SEHNR; CDR2 reads FQNEAQ (reference sequence).

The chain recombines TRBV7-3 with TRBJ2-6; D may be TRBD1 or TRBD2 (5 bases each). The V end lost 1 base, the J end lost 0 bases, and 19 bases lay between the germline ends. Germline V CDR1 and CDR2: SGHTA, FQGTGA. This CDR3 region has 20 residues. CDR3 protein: CASSLMVGDPNLSGANVLTF. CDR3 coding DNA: TGTGCCAGCAGCTTAATGGTGGGGGATCCTAACCTCTCTGGGGCCAACGTCCTGACTTTC.

CDR3 sequence (DNA): TGTGCCAGCAGCATCCGAGGCCTGGGGGCTGAAGCTTTCTTT. Its protein is CASSIRGLGAEAFF. This chain joins TRBV7-8 and TRBJ1-1, with D possibly matching TRBD1 (5 bases). The CDR3 consists of 14 residues. V dropped 5 bases and J dropped 6 bases, with 16 bases sitting between them. CDR1 is SGHVS, CDR2 FQNEAQ, per germline.

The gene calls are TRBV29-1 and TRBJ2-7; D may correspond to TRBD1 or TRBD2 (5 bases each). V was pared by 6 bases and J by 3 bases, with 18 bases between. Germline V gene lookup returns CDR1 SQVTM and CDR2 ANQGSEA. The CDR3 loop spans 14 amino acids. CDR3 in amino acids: CSVRPWDDYYEQYF. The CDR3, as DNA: TGCAGCGTCCGCCCCTGGGACGACTACTACGAGCAGTACTTC.

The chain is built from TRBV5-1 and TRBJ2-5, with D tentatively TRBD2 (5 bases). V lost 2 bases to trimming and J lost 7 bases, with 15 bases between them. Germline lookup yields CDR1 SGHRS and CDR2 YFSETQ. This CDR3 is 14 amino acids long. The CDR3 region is CASSFWGAPRTQYF. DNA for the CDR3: TGCGCCAGCAGCTTTTGGGGAGCCCCACGGACCCAGTACTTC.

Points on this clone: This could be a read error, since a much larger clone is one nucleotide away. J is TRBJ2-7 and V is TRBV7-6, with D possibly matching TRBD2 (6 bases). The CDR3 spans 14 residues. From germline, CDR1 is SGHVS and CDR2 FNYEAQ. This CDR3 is CAGSPTWGTDEQYF. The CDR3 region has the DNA TGTGCCGGCAGCCCCACGTGGGGGACTGACGAGCAGTACTTC.

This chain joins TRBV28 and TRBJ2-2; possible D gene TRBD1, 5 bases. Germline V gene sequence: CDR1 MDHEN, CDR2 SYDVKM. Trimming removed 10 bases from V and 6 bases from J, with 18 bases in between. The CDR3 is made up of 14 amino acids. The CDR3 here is CATSRTSIPGELFF. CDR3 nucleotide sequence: TGTGCCACCTCAAGGACAAGTATCCCCGGGGAGCTGTTTTTT.

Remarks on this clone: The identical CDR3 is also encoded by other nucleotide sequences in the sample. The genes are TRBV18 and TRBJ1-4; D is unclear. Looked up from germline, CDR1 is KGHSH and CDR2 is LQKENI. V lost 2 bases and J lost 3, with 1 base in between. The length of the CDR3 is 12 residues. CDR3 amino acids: CASSPANEKLFF. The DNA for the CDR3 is TGTGCCAGCTCACCAGCTAATGAAAAACTGTTTTTT. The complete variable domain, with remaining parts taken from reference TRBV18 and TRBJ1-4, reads NAGVMQNPRHLVRRRGQEARLRCSPMKGHSHVYWYRQLPEEGLKFMVYLQKENIIDESGMPKERFSAEFPKEGPSILRIQQVVRGDSAAYFCASSPANEKLFFGSGTQLSVL.

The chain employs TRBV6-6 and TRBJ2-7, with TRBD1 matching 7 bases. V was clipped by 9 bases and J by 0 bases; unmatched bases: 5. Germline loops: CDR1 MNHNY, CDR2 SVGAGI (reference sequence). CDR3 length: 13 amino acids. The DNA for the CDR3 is TGTGCCAGTCAAGGGGACAGCTCCTACGAGCAGTACTTC. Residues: CASQGDSSYEQYF.

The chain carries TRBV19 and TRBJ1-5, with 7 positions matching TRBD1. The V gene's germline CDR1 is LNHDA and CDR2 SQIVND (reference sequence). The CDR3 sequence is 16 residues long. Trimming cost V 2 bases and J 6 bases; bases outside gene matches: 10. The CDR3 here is CASSILGGGAGQPQHF. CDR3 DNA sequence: TGTGCCAGTAGTATATTGGGAGGGGGCGCAGGTCAGCCCCAGCATTTT.